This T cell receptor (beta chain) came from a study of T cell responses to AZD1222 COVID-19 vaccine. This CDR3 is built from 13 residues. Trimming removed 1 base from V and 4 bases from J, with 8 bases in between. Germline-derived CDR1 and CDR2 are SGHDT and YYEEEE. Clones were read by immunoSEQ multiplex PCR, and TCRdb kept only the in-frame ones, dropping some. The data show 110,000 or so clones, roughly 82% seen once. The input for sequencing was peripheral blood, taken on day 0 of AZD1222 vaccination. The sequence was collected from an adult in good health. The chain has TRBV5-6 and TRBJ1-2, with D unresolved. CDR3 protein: CASSLPESYGYTF. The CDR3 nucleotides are TGTGCCAGCAGCTTGCCAGAATCCTATGGCTACACCTTC.